Below, 2 T cell receptor beta chains from the same sample are listed, as sequenced in a study of CD8+CD57+ T cells in acquired aplastic anemia. Patients selected for sequencing had displayed CD8+CD57+ cell expansion by flow cytometry. Researchers used genomic DNA as the template to profile TCR beta VDJ and CDR3. TCRdb reprocessed the reads via MiXCR and lists one record per CDR3 protein. The repertoire holds around 430,000 distinct CDR3 sequences, with approximately 32% as singletons. Sequenced input: sorted CD4+, CD8+, or CD8+CD57+ T cells (not recorded which) from PBMCs. These receptors were obtained from a human donor with aplastic anemia.

This clonotype was recorded a few times. The chain recombines TRBV12-5 with TRBJ1-2; D is possibly TRBD1 (5 bases). The CDR3 length is 13 residues. Germline CDR1 reads LGHNT; CDR2 reads FRNRAP. V was shortened by 6 bases and J by 7 bases, with 15 bases between the two germline ends. The CDR3 loop is CASGPGNPPGYTF. In DNA form, the CDR3 reads TGTGCTAGTGGCCCAGGGAACCCCCCTGGCTACACCTTC.

This clonotype appeared many times. The chain employs TRBV5-1 and TRBJ1-3; D ambiguous. CDR3 length equals 15 residues. Germline CDR1 and CDR2: SGHRS and YFSETQ. Trimming shortened V by 6 bases and J by 0 bases, and 13 bases separated the two germline ends. CDR3 in DNA: TGCGCCAGCACCGTGGACGGTAGCTCTGGAAACACCATATATTTT. The encoded protein is CASTVDGSSGNTIYF.